This passage covers 28 T cell receptor beta chains from one sample sequenced in a study of beta chain features in type 1 diabetes. Since all of the isolated RNA was reverse transcribed, expressed TCRB transcripts were what got sequenced. Generated by immunoSEQ multiplex PCR, the TCRdb table keeps only in-frame clones and is missing some. The table shows 850,000 to 900,000 clones, with 15% to 20% occurring only once. The sequenced material came from naive CD4+ T cells from blood. These receptors all come from a woman younger than 35 in good health.

This clone turned up a few times. CDR3 sequence: CASSLLSSGSAGELFF. The CDR3 DNA is TGTGCCAGCAGTTTACTCTCTAGCGGGAGTGCCGGGGAGCTGTTTTTT. The chain joins TRBV28 to TRBJ2-2; 10 nucleotides match TRBD2. The CDR3 runs to 16 residues. Germline CDR1 and CDR2: MDHEN and SYDVKM. The ends lost 2 bases at V and 6 bases at J; junction bases unmatched: 6. The complete variable domain, with remaining parts taken from reference TRBV28 and TRBJ2-2, reads DVKVTQSSRYLVKRTGEKVFLECVQDMDHENMFWYRQDPGLGLRLIYFSYDVKMKEKGDIPEGYSVSREKKERFSLILESASTNQTSMYLCASSLLSSGSAGELFFGEGSRLTVL.

The CDR3 region has the DNA TGTGCCAGCAGCTTGGACCGGGAGCAGTACTTC. It encodes CASSLDREQYF. The chain couples TRBV5-6 to TRBJ2-7; D uncertain. Germline V gene lookup returns CDR1 SGHDT and CDR2 YYEEEE. With 0 bases removed from V and 7 bases from J, the gap between germline ends came to 5 bases. This CDR3 spans 11 amino acids.

CDR3 coding DNA: TGTGCCAGCAGTCCTTTTACAGGGGGCAACTATGGCTACACCTTC. Translation: CASSPFTGGNYGYTF. The J gene is TRBJ1-2, the V gene TRBV27; 9 bases align to TRBD1. CDR3 length: 15 amino acids. Germline V gene data show CDR1 as MNHEY and CDR2 as SMNVEV (reference sequence). V dropped 5 bases and J dropped 2; count of bases not matched to a gene: 6.

This clone was observed a few times. The rearrangement links TRBV7-9 to TRBJ2-7, with TRBD2 matching 7 bases. Germline lookup yields CDR1 SEHNR and CDR2 FQNEAQ (reference sequence). V lost 3 bases, J lost 2 bases, and 4 bases stayed unmatched. The CDR3 extends over 14 amino acids. The CDR3: CASSLGRGAYEQYF. CDR3 bases: TGTGCCAGCAGCTTGGGCCGGGGGGCCTACGAGCAGTACTTC.

About this clone: Other DNA sequences in the sample encode the same CDR3. V is TRBV5-1 and J is TRBJ2-6; possible D gene TRBD1, 6 bases. The CDR3 consists of 15 residues. Deletions cut 4 bases from V and 0 bases from J, with 8 bases between. The germline V gene has CDR1 SGHRS and CDR2 YFSETQ. The CDR3 region has the DNA TGCGCCAGCAGCATACAGGGCTCTGGGGCCAACGTCCTGACTTTC. As protein: CASSIQGSGANVLTF. Combining the CDR3 with reference TRBV5-1 and TRBJ2-6 gives the whole variable domain KAGVTQTPRYLIKTRGQQVTLSCSPISGHRSVSWYQQTPGQGLQFLFEYFSETQRNKGNFPGRFSGRQFSNSRSEMNVSTLELGDSALYLCASSIQGSGANVLTFGAGSRLTVL.

This clone has only a few counts. The CDR3 DNA is TGTGCCAGCAGTGAAACTCTGAGCAATCAGCCCCAGCATTTT. Its translation is CASSETLSNQPQHF. The chain is built from TRBV2 and TRBJ1-5; no reliable D call. The CDR3 is made up of 14 amino acids. Per germline, CDR1 SNHLY and CDR2 FYNNEI. Trimming removed 2 bases at V and 1 base at J, with 6 bases between.

The CDR3 DNA sequence: TGTGCCAGCAGCTTCCTAGCGGGCGCAACCCCCTACGAGCAGTACTTC. Protein sequence: CASSFLAGATPYEQYF. The V and J genes are TRBV7-9 and TRBJ2-7; 8 bases agree with TRBD2. CDR3 length: 16 residues. Trimming took 3 bases from V and 2 from J; bases not matched to a gene: 9. Looked up from germline, CDR1 is SEHNR and CDR2 is FQNEAQ (reference sequence). Based on the CDR3 plus reference TRBV7-9 and TRBJ2-7, the full variable domain is DTGVSQNPRHKITKRGQNVTFRCDPISEHNRLYWYRQTLGQGPEFLTYFQNEAQLEKSRLLSDRFSAERPKGSFSTLEIQRTEQGDSAMYLCASSFLAGATPYEQYFGPGTRLTVT.

The V call is TRBV29-1, the J call TRBJ1-2; 8 nucleotides match TRBD1. The length of the CDR3 is 12 residues. The V segment lost 4 bases and the J segment 7 bases; nucleotides outside the gene matches: 5. Germline CDR1 SQVTM, CDR2 ANQGSEA. The CDR3 loop reads CSVGDRGSGYTF. The CDR3 nucleotides read TGCAGCGTTGGCGACAGGGGCTCTGGCTACACCTTC. The variable domain in full, with the rest retrieved from reference TRBV29-1 and TRBJ1-2, is SAVISQKPSRDICQRGTSLTIQCQVDSQVTMMFWYRQQPGQSLTLIATANQGSEATYESGFVIDKFPISRPNLTFSTLTVSNMSPEDSSIYLCSVGDRGSGYTFGSGTRLTVV.

The chain is built from TRBV27 and TRBJ2-5, with D possibly being TRBD1 (5 bases). The CDR3 contains 14 residues. Germline lookup yields CDR1 MNHEY and CDR2 SMNVEV (reference sequence). Trimming took 4 bases from V and 4 from J, leaving 13 bases between them. Here the CDR3 reads CASSSRVSGETQYF. The CDR3 coding sequence is TGTGCCAGCAGTTCCAGGGTATCGGGAGAGACCCAGTACTTC.

This chain connects TRBV6-5 to TRBJ1-2; D is uncertain. From germline, CDR1 is MNHEY and CDR2 SVGAGI. The CDR3 spans 13 residues. With 6 bases removed from V and 4 bases from J, the gap between germline ends came to 12 bases. The CDR3 region has the DNA TGTGCCAGCAGCCGACCTGGGGTCTATGGCTACACCTTC. This translates into CASSRPGVYGYTF.

Remarks on this clone: The sample has other DNA sequences that encode this CDR3 too. The chain is built from TRBV28 and TRBJ1-5; D remains ambiguous. V dropped 3 bases and J dropped 4 bases, with 4 bases sitting between them. Germline CDR1 MDHEN, CDR2 SYDVKM. This CDR3 is built from 12 residues. The CDR3 sequence: CASSFRNQPQHF. The CDR3 DNA reads TGTGCCAGCAGTTTCCGGAATCAGCCCCAGCATTTT.

The table lists this clone with a few counts. V is TRBV4-3 and J is TRBJ1-4; unclear D gene. V dropped 3 bases and J dropped 8 bases, with 10 bases sitting between them. The CDR3 length is 13 residues. Germline CDR1 LGHNA, CDR2 YSLEER. The CDR3 nucleotides are TGCGCCAGCAGCCAGAGAGGAGGCGAAAAACTGTTTTTT. It codes for CASSQRGGEKLFF.

This chain links TRBV5-1 with TRBJ2-2; a possible D gene is TRBD1 (5 bases). Trimming shortened V by 3 bases and J by 4 bases, and 13 bases separated the two germline ends. The CDR3 is made up of 15 amino acids. Germline CDR1 reads SGHRS; CDR2 reads YFSETQ. The CDR3 nucleotides are TGCGCCAGCAGCTGGGGCCGGCAGGGCACCGGGGAGCTGTTTTTT. Protein product: CASSWGRQGTGELFF. Supplemented by reference TRBV5-1 and TRBJ2-2, the full variable domain reads KAGVTQTPRYLIKTRGQQVTLSCSPISGHRSVSWYQQTPGQGLQFLFEYFSETQRNKGNFPGRFSGRQFSNSRSEMNVSTLELGDSALYLCASSWGRQGTGELFFGEGSRLTVL.

Points on this clone: The same CDR3 arises from other DNA sequences in this sample as well. Here the CDR3 reads CASSLINYGYTF. The CDR3 DNA follows: TGTGCCAGCAGTCTTATCAACTATGGCTACACCTTC. The chain couples TRBV28 to TRBJ1-2, with no clear D. The CDR3 sequence is 12 residues long. V shed 5 bases and J shed 2 bases, with 6 bases lying between them. The germline V gene has CDR1 MDHEN and CDR2 SYDVKM.

CDR3 region: CASSPRVGTDTQYF. The CDR3 nucleotides are TGTGCCAGCAGCCCCCGGGTGGGCACAGATACGCAGTATTTT. The chain couples TRBV7-2 to TRBJ2-3; D not certain. CDR1 and CDR2 (germline): SGHTA, FQGNSA. Trimming shortened V by 5 bases and J by 1 base, and 10 bases separated the two germline ends. This CDR3 spans 14 amino acids.

The chain uses TRBV28 and TRBJ2-1; 9 bases map to TRBD2. Per the germline V gene, CDR1 is MDHEN and CDR2 is SYDVKM. This CDR3 spans 16 amino acids. J lost 1 base, V lost 2 bases, and 3 bases had no gene match. CDR3 sequence reads: CASSLITSGSYNEQFF. CDR3 coding DNA: TGTGCCAGCAGTTTAATAACTAGCGGGTCCTACAATGAGCAGTTCTTC.

V usage is TRBV7-9 and J usage is TRBJ2-3; D unresolved. V was cut by 5 bases and J by 1 base, with 13 bases left in between. The CDR3 extends over 15 amino acids. Germline loops: CDR1 SEHNR, CDR2 FQNEAQ (reference sequence). The DNA for the CDR3 is TGTGCCAGCAGCCCATGGGTCCTACGCACAGATACGCAGTATTTT. Translated: CASSPWVLRTDTQYF. Variable domain in full (rest from reference TRBV7-9 and TRBJ2-3): DTGVSQNPRHKITKRGQNVTFRCDPISEHNRLYWYRQTLGQGPEFLTYFQNEAQLEKSRLLSDRFSAERPKGSFSTLEIQRTEQGDSAMYLCASSPWVLRTDTQYFGPGTRLTVL.

This clone was counted ten times or more. The CDR3 bases are TGTGCCATCAGGGGGACAGGGGGCGATGAGCAGTTCTTC. Protein product: CAIRGTGGDEQFF. This rearrangement joins TRBV10-3 to TRBJ2-1; the match to TRBD1 covers 12 bases. CDR1 is ENHRY, CDR2 SYGVKD, per germline. V gave up 6 bases and J gave up 8 bases; unmatched junction bases: 2. The CDR3 runs 13 residues.

This chain links TRBV5-1 with TRBJ2-1, with D uncertain. The CDR3 length is 14 residues. V shed 4 bases and J shed 0 bases, with 8 bases lying between them. Germline CDR1 and CDR2: SGHRS and YFSETQ. CDR3 DNA sequence: TGCGCCAGCAGCCCCCAGAACTCCTACAATGAGCAGTTCTTC. Its protein is CASSPQNSYNEQFF. The variable domain in full, with the rest retrieved from reference TRBV5-1 and TRBJ2-1, is KAGVTQTPRYLIKTRGQQVTLSCSPISGHRSVSWYQQTPGQGLQFLFEYFSETQRNKGNFPGRFSGRQFSNSRSEMNVSTLELGDSALYLCASSPQNSYNEQFFGPGTRLTVL.

The gene calls are TRBV5-6 and TRBJ1-5; the match to TRBD1 covers 7 bases. With V trimmed by 1 base and J by 6 bases, 7 bases remained unmatched. The CDR3 covers 15 residues. Germline assignment: CDR1 SGHDT and CDR2 YYEEEE. CDR3 bases: TGTGCCAGCAGCTTGCGAAGACAGGGCAGTCAGCCCCAGCATTTT. Translating gives CASSLRRQGSQPQHF.

Details on this clone: A read error may produce the germline difference seen at one junction end. This rearrangement joins TRBV6-1 to TRBJ2-5, with 7 positions matching TRBD1. The CDR3 spans 14 residues. Germline-derived CDR1 and CDR2 are MNHNS and SASEGT. The CDR3 region has the DNA TGCCTGAGCGGACCTCTGACAGGGTCGGGGACCCAGTACTTC. Translation gives CLSGPLTGSGTQYF.

This clone was seen only a few times. This rearrangement joins TRBV7-2 to TRBJ1-5; D remains unclear. Per the germline V gene, CDR1 is SGHTA and CDR2 is FQGNSA. CDR3 length: 14 residues. V lost 1 base, J lost 5 bases, and 9 bases lay in between. CDR3 sequence: CASSLGTGHQPQHF. In DNA form, the CDR3 reads TGTGCCAGCAGCTTAGGCACGGGCCATCAGCCCCAGCATTTT.

V gene TRBV11-2 combines with J gene TRBJ1-2; weak D call: TRBD1 (5 bases). The ends were cut back, 5 bases at V and 1 base at J, with 17 bases in the middle. Germline assignment: CDR1 SGHAT and CDR2 FQNNGV. The CDR3 loop spans 16 amino acids. The CDR3 protein is CASSPTDRGRNYGYTF. The CDR3 coding sequence is TGTGCCAGCAGCCCAACAGACCGGGGCCGTAACTATGGCTACACCTTC.

To note about this clone: Other DNA sequences in this sample translate to the same CDR3. The chain is built from TRBV18 and TRBJ1-2, with 7 bases fitting TRBD1. The germline V gene encodes CDR1 KGHSH and CDR2 LQKENI. This CDR3 is built from 13 residues. Losses at the gene ends were 6 bases for V and 3 bases for J; bases not matched to a gene: 4. CDR3 DNA sequence: TGTGCCAGCTCGCCTGACAGGGACTATGGCTACACCTTC. Its protein product is CASSPDRDYGYTF.

Comment on this clone: This sample includes further DNA sequences coding for the same CDR3. The gene calls are TRBV27 and TRBJ2-2, with 10 bases that match TRBD2. The CDR3 runs to 14 residues. CDR1 is MNHEY and CDR2 is SMNVEV in the germline V gene (reference sequence). Losses at the gene ends were 5 bases for V and 4 bases for J; bases not matched to a gene: 1. The CDR3 DNA follows: TGTGCCAGCAGTAAGCGGGAGGGCACCGGGGAGCTGTTTTTT. Translating gives CASSKREGTGELFF.

V is TRBV5-4 and J is TRBJ2-1, with D tentatively TRBD1 or TRBD2 (5 bases each). V was cut by 0 bases and J by 11 bases, with 9 bases left in between. The length of the CDR3 is 12 residues. Per the germline V gene, CDR1 is SGHNT and CDR2 is YYREEE (reference sequence). CDR3 bases: TGTGCCAGCAGCTTGGCGAGGGGTCAGCAGTTCTTC. Protein: CASSLARGQQFF.

The chain combines TRBV18 with TRBJ2-1, with D hard to call. There are 14 residues in the CDR3. V was pared by 0 bases and J by 6 bases, with 9 bases between. Germline CDR1 KGHSH, CDR2 LQKENI. The DNA of the CDR3 is TGTGCCAGCTCACCACCCCTAGGGTTCAATGAGCAGTTCTTC. Protein sequence: CASSPPLGFNEQFF.

Concerning this clone: Distinct nucleotide sequences in the sample also encode this CDR3. V and J are TRBV7-8 and TRBJ1-1; D remains ambiguous. V was pared by 5 bases and J by 2 bases, with 9 bases between. Germline CDR1 and CDR2: SGHVS and FQNEAQ. The CDR3 covers 13 residues. CDR3 protein: CASSLTVNTEAFF. CDR3 coding DNA: TGTGCCAGCAGCCTAACAGTAAACACTGAAGCTTTCTTT.